One and the same sample provided the 29 T cell receptor beta chains below, sequenced in a study of CXCR3-negative and CXCR3-positive naive CD8 T cells (dated by TCRdb to between 2018 and 2021). Reads for this sample came from a NextSeq 550. The Human TCR Profiling Kit (MiLaboratory) was used to prepare UMI-labeled 5' RACE TRB cDNA libraries. TCRdb reanalyzed the reads, keeping one entry per CDR3 protein sequence and omitting DNA. This sample's table contains more than 20,000 distinct CDR3 sequences. The ten largest clones represent less than 5% of the sample. Material for sequencing was naive CXCR3- CD8+ T cells from blood. Interpreted using the paper, the cell subset or site label stands for: CD45RO-CCR7+CD27+CD95- naive CD8+ T cells lacking CXCR3 (TNR3-). These receptors were collected from a human donor in good health. Some clones in this sample may be carry-over from other donors' samples.

V and J are TRBV7-3 and TRBJ2-7; no DNA is available, so the TRBD1 call from TCRdb remains unchecked. This CDR3 spans 16 amino acids. CDR1 and CDR2 (germline): SGHTA, FQGTGA. The CDR3 sequence: CASTQRRGGRHYEQYF.

The chain carries TRBV29-1 and TRBJ2-7. Germline loops: CDR1 SQVTM, CDR2 ANQGSEA. CDR3 length: 13 amino acids. The CDR3 sequence: CSVVVRSSYEQYF.

The V and J genes are TRBV12-3 or TRBV12-4 and TRBJ2-3; without DNA, the TCRdb call of TRBD2 cannot be checked. The CDR3 has 15 residues. The CDR3 reads CASSLMSGGTDTQYF.

The V and J genes are TRBV20-1 and TRBJ2-3; TCRdb gives TRBD2 as the D gene, but with no DNA this cannot be confirmed. This CDR3 has 14 residues. The germline V gene encodes CDR1 DFQATT and CDR2 SNEGSKA (reference sequence). CDR3 sequence: CSATTSGVWNTQYF.

The rearrangement links TRBV4-3 to TRBJ1-2. Germline loops: CDR1 LGHNA, CDR2 YSLEER. CDR3 length equals 15 residues. The CDR3 spells CASSQEREGFYGYTF.

The chain employs TRBV4-2 and TRBJ2-1; TCRdb outputs TRBD1, but without DNA this stays unchecked. CDR1 and CDR2 (germline): LGHNA, YNFKEQ. This CDR3 is 15 amino acids long. CDR3 in amino acids: CASKTGTSTYNEQFF.

The CDR3: CASRMTGGPNTEALF. This chain connects TRBV2 to TRBJ1-1; TCRdb designates TRBD1, a call that cannot be tested without DNA. Germline CDR1 and CDR2: SNHLY and FYNNEI. CDR3 length: 15 amino acids.

V gene TRBV20-1 combines with J gene TRBJ2-1; TCRdb indicates TRBD1, and absent DNA this call remains unverified. The CDR3 consists of 14 residues. The germline gives CDR1 DFQATT, CDR2 SNEGSKA (reference sequence). CDR3 sequence reads: CSARGGYHGNEQFF.

This chain uses TRBV7-9 with TRBJ2-7; TCRdb indicates TRBD1, and absent DNA this call remains unverified. CDR1 and CDR2 from the germline V gene are SEHNR and FQNEAQ (reference sequence). The CDR3 is 14 amino acids. The chain's CDR3 is CAGSLAVGVYEQYF.

The chain couples TRBV7-9 to TRBJ2-7; TCRdb indicates TRBD1, and absent DNA this call remains unverified. The CDR3 totals 15 residues. Germline-derived CDR1 and CDR2 are SEHNR and FQNEAQ (reference sequence). The CDR3 here is CASSFRQGLSYEQYF.

The rearrangement uses TRBV28 and TRBJ2-5; TCRdb picks TRBD2, but there is no DNA to check that call. The length of the CDR3 is 17 residues. CDR1 is MDHEN, CDR2 SYDVKM, per germline. This CDR3 is CASSSLTSGVLKETQYF.

The CDR3 loop reads CASSIRGSRPDTQYF. This chain joins TRBV19 and TRBJ2-3; the TRBD1 assignment by TCRdb is unverifiable without DNA. In germline, CDR1 is LNHDA, CDR2 SQIVND (reference sequence). The CDR3 contains 15 residues. The complete variable domain, with remaining parts taken from reference TRBV19 and TRBJ2-3, reads DGGITQSPKYLFRKEGQNVTLSCEQNLNHDAMYWYRQDPGQGLRLIYYSQIVNDFQKGDIAEGYSVSREKKESFPLTVTSAQKNPTAFYLCASSIRGSRPDTQYFGPGTRLTVL.

The rearrangement links TRBV28 to TRBJ2-7. Germline CDR1 reads MDHEN; CDR2 reads SYDVKM. There are 15 residues in the CDR3. The CDR3 sequence is CASSLRGSYSYEQYF.

The chain joins TRBV20-1 to TRBJ2-1; TCRdb's D call of TRBD1 is untestable without DNA. The germline V gene encodes CDR1 DFQATT and CDR2 SNEGSKA (reference sequence). This CDR3 region has 16 residues. CDR3 sequence reads: CSARGLDTTHVDEQFF.

This chain joins TRBV28 and TRBJ2-1. CDR3 size: 14 residues. The germline gives CDR1 MDHEN, CDR2 SYDVKM. CDR3: CASSEFGSYNEQFF.

The chain links TRBV25-1 to TRBJ2-7; with no DNA, the TCRdb D assignment of TRBD1 cannot be verified. CDR3 length: 14 amino acids. CDR1 is MGHDK and CDR2 is SYGVNS in the germline V gene. The CDR3 is CASSQGLGSSEQYF.

This chain links TRBV7-9 with TRBJ2-7; TCRdb picks TRBD2, but there is no DNA to check that call. Germline lookup yields CDR1 SEHNR and CDR2 FQNEAQ (reference sequence). This CDR3 comprises 14 residues. The CDR3: CASSLALAGAEQYF.

The V call is TRBV6-2 or TRBV6-3, the J call TRBJ2-5; TCRdb's assignment of TRBD2 cannot be checked, as there is no DNA. The CDR3 extends over 17 amino acids. Germline loops: CDR1 MNHEY, CDR2 SVGEGT. The CDR3 spells CASSPLGLAGEQETQYF.

The J gene is TRBJ2-5, the V gene TRBV7-2; TCRdb indicates TRBD1, and absent DNA this call remains unverified. The CDR3 extends over 16 amino acids. From germline, CDR1 is SGHTA and CDR2 FQGNSA. This chain's CDR3 is CGSSHGQGMFKETQYF.

This clonotype is identified as medium-sized from frequency. The CDR3 is CSARDQNGRDLETQYF. The chain couples TRBV20-1 to TRBJ2-5; TCRdb names TRBD2, which stays unverified in the absence of DNA. The CDR3 runs to 16 residues. CDR1 is DFQATT and CDR2 is SNEGSKA in the germline V gene (reference sequence).

The V call is TRBV19, the J call TRBJ2-3; lacking DNA, the TRBD1 call made by TCRdb goes unchecked. Germline-derived CDR1 and CDR2 are LNHDA and SQIVND (reference sequence). The CDR3 contains 15 residues. The chain's CDR3 is CASSIGTLRTDTQYF. Variable domain in full (rest from reference TRBV19 and TRBJ2-3): DGGITQSPKYLFRKEGQNVTLSCEQNLNHDAMYWYRQDPGQGLRLIYYSQIVNDFQKGDIAEGYSVSREKKESFPLTVTSAQKNPTAFYLCASSIGTLRTDTQYFGPGTRLTVL.

CDR3 region: CSVEYGLWDPFF. This chain links TRBV29-1 with TRBJ2-1; there is no DNA to check the TCRdb D call of TRBD1. CDR3 length: 12 residues. Germline CDR1 reads SQVTM; CDR2 reads ANQGSEA.

J is TRBJ1-1 and V is TRBV4-3. Germline V gives CDR1 LGHNA, CDR2 YSLEER. The length of the CDR3 is 15 residues. The CDR3: CASSQGAATLSEAFF.

The chain joins TRBV7-9 to TRBJ1-2; absent DNA, TCRdb's TRBD1 call cannot be checked. The CDR3 sequence is 16 residues long. Germline V lookup: CDR1 SEHNR, CDR2 FQNEAQ (reference sequence). CDR3 loop: CASSLRYREENDGYTF. Supplemented by reference TRBV7-9 and TRBJ1-2, the full variable domain reads DTGVSQNPRHKITKRGQNVTFRCDPISEHNRLYWYRQTLGQGPEFLTYFQNEAQLEKSRLLSDRFSAERPKGSFSTLEIQRTEQGDSAMYLCASSLRYREENDGYTFGSGTRLTVV.

The gene calls are TRBV13 and TRBJ2-5. There are 14 residues in the CDR3. CDR1 is PRHDT, CDR2 FYEKMQ, per germline (reference sequence). The CDR3 protein is CASSLRSRRETQYF.

The V gene is TRBV28, the J gene TRBJ2-1; TCRdb proposes TRBD2, but this gene call is untestable without DNA. The length of the CDR3 is 16 residues. Germline assignment: CDR1 MDHEN and CDR2 SYDVKM. Here the CDR3 reads CASRIRTSGLYNEQFF.

The chain combines TRBV7-9 with TRBJ2-7; TCRdb proposes TRBD2, but this gene call is untestable without DNA. The CDR3 contains 14 residues. Germline CDR1 is SEHNR and CDR2 is FQNEAQ (reference sequence). CDR3 amino acids: CASSREGGGVEQYF.

The chain recombines TRBV7-8 with TRBJ1-1. This CDR3 comprises 14 residues. Germline CDR1 SGHVS, CDR2 FQNEAQ. Here the CDR3 reads CASSLDPGRTEAFF.

This chain connects TRBV28 to TRBJ2-5; TCRdb picks TRBD2, but there is no DNA to check that call. Germline V gene sequence: CDR1 MDHEN, CDR2 SYDVKM. The CDR3 runs 14 residues. The CDR3 here is CASSLYEGGETQYF.